The 31 T cell receptor beta chains below all came from one sample that was sequenced in a study of OX40 agonist ivuxolimab in advanced cancers. Clones were sequenced by immunoSEQ multiplex PCR, and TCRdb holds only the in-frame ones, with some missing. The sample comprises about 72,000 clones, about four fifths of which are singletons, and about 2.3% rests with the top ten. Source: CD4+ or CD8+ T cells sorted from blood, taken in a trial of the OX40 agonist ivuxolimab. These TCRs come from an adult with an advanced solid tumor such as melanoma, head and neck, liver or kidney cancer.

In its sample, this clone was seen a few times. This rearrangement joins TRBV19 to TRBJ1-4; D gene ambiguous. Per germline, CDR1 LNHDA and CDR2 SQIVND (reference sequence). Trimming stripped 9 bases from V and 0 bases from J, with 11 bases between. This CDR3 comprises 14 residues. CDR3: CASSKETTNEKLFF. Written as DNA, the CDR3 is TGTGCCAGCAGCAAGGAGACAACTAATGAAAAACTGTTTTTT.

This clone was detected once. The chain uses TRBV5-1 and TRBJ2-5; 9 bases are a match to TRBD2. The ends lost 5 bases at V and 4 bases at J; junction bases unmatched: 12. Germline-derived CDR1 and CDR2 are SGHRS and YFSETQ. The CDR3 contains 16 residues. The CDR3 loop reads CASRPRWAGGLETQYF. CDR3 nucleotides: TGCGCCAGCAGACCACGGTGGGCGGGAGGGCTAGAGACCCAGTACTTC.

The CDR3 reads CASSSRLAGGPHQETQYF. Written as DNA, the CDR3 is TGTGCCAGCAGCTCTCGACTAGCGGGAGGGCCCCACCAAGAGACCCAGTACTTC. V gene TRBV5-4 combines with J gene TRBJ2-5; 14 positions match TRBD2. Germline CDR1 and CDR2: SGHNT and YYREEE (reference sequence). The CDR3 is 18 residues long. V was pared by 3 bases and J by 0 bases, with 7 bases of the junction left unmatched.

The chain recombines TRBV11-2 with TRBJ2-3; no reliable D call. In germline, CDR1 is SGHAT, CDR2 FQNNGV. Trimming left V 5 bases short and J 0 bases short, with 15 bases between. This CDR3 contains 16 residues. CDR3 nucleotide sequence: TGTGCCAGCAGCCTGTGGATTGGAACTAGCACAGATACGCAGTATTTT. Protein sequence: CASSLWIGTSTDTQYF.

The gene calls are TRBV7-3 and TRBJ2-1, with D perhaps TRBD1 (5 bases). CDR1 and CDR2 from the germline V gene are SGHTA and FQGTGA. The V gene lost 3 bases and the J gene lost 5 bases, with 5 bases spanning the gap. This CDR3 has 12 residues. The CDR3 spells CASSLGHNEQFF. CDR3 nucleotide sequence: TGTGCCAGCAGCTTGGGGCACAATGAGCAGTTCTTC.

This chain uses TRBV28 with TRBJ2-5; 7 bases are shared with TRBD1. This CDR3 spans 13 amino acids. Germline V gene sequence: CDR1 MDHEN, CDR2 SYDVKM. Losses at the gene ends were 6 bases for V and 3 bases for J; bases not matched to a gene: 4. CDR3 sequence: CASSSGQEETQYF. In DNA, the CDR3 is TGTGCCAGCAGCTCCGGACAGGAAGAGACCCAGTACTTC.

The chain is built from TRBV5-1 and TRBJ2-7, with 9 bases that match TRBD1. The germline V gene has CDR1 SGHRS and CDR2 YFSETQ. The junction had 7 bases not matched to a gene; V was cut back by 4 bases and J by 2 bases. This CDR3 comprises 15 residues. Here the CDR3 DNA reads TGCGCCAGCAGCCGAGGGACAGGGACCGCCTACGAGCAGTACTTC. This translates into CASSRGTGTAYEQYF.

This clone was detected only once. The chain couples TRBV10-1 to TRBJ1-2; weak D call: TRBD1 (5 bases). Trimming pared 7 bases from V and 2 bases from J, leaving 11 bases between. Germline V gives CDR1 WNHNN, CDR2 SYGVQD (reference sequence). The CDR3 sequence is 13 residues long. In DNA, the CDR3 is TGCGCCAGCACGGGGCAGGGAAACTATGGCTACACCTTC. This translates into CASTGQGNYGYTF.

V usage is TRBV19 and J usage is TRBJ1-4; D not certain. Per germline, CDR1 LNHDA and CDR2 SQIVND (reference sequence). The length of the CDR3 is 13 residues. The ends were cut back, 7 bases at V and 4 bases at J, with 10 bases in the middle. In nucleotides, the CDR3 is TGTGCCAGTATCGGACGTAATAATGAAAAACTGTTTTTT. It specifies CASIGRNNEKLFF.

The chain joins TRBV19 to TRBJ2-1; 8 positions match TRBD2. Germline V gene sequence: CDR1 LNHDA, CDR2 SQIVND (reference sequence). The ends lost 4 bases at V and 9 bases at J; junction bases unmatched: 5. The CDR3 is 13 amino acids. CDR3 sequence: CASSRGLVVEQFF. The CDR3 nucleotides are TGTGCCAGTAGTAGGGGACTAGTGGTTGAGCAGTTCTTC.

The chain links TRBV30 to TRBJ2-1; weak D call: TRBD2 (5 bases). Per the germline V gene, CDR1 is GTSNPN and CDR2 is SVGIG (reference sequence). The CDR3 has 15 residues. The V gene lost 3 bases and the J gene lost 5 bases, with 17 bases spanning the gap. CDR3 bases: TGTGCCTGGAGGGCACTGGGAGCGTTCAACAATGAGCAGTTCTTC. This sequence encodes CAWRALGAFNNEQFF.

V is TRBV5-1 and J is TRBJ2-5; 8 nucleotides agree with TRBD2. Germline V lookup: CDR1 SGHRS, CDR2 YFSETQ. This CDR3 region has 17 residues. With V trimmed by 4 bases and J by 2 bases, 13 bases remained unmatched. The CDR3, as DNA: TGCGCCAGCAGCCCAAGCACTCGTAGCGGGACACAAGAGACCCAGTACTTC. Its protein is CASSPSTRSGTQETQYF.

CDR3: CASSPATSLLSNEQFF. CDR3 nucleotides: TGTGCCAGCAGCCCCGCGACTAGCCTCCTCAGCAATGAGCAGTTCTTC. J is TRBJ2-1 and V is TRBV14; 7 bases fit TRBD2. The CDR3 covers 16 residues. Trimming at V came to 4 bases and at J to 6 bases, leaving 12 bases not matched to a gene. CDR1 and CDR2 from the germline V gene are SGHDN and FVKESK.

The genes are TRBV7-3 and TRBJ2-1; 13 positions agree with TRBD2. There are 19 residues in the CDR3. V was clipped by 2 bases and J by 9 bases; unmatched bases: 16. CDR1 is SGHTA, CDR2 FQGTGA, per germline. The CDR3 bases are TGTGCCAGCAGCTTAGAGGTAAGGACTAGCGGGAGCTCGGGGGGTGAGCAGTTCTTC. It translates to CASSLEVRTSGSSGGEQFF.

V and J are TRBV5-6 and TRBJ2-1; 10 bases match TRBD2. Germline CDR1 SGHDT, CDR2 YYEEEE. V shed 2 bases and J 9 bases; nucleotides not matched to a gene: 11. This CDR3 is built from 16 residues. CDR3 sequence: CASSFWTSGRAGEQFF. CDR3 sequence (DNA): TGTGCCAGCAGCTTCTGGACCAGCGGGAGGGCCGGTGAGCAGTTCTTC.

As DNA, the CDR3 is TGTGCCAGCTCACCACCCCCCGGCGGGGCTTCACCCCTCCACTTT. Amino acids: CASSPPPGGASPLHF. The rearrangement links TRBV18 to TRBJ1-6; D is perhaps TRBD1 (5 bases). The CDR3 contains 15 residues. Germline V gene data show CDR1 as KGHSH and CDR2 as LQKENI. Trimming shortened V by 0 bases and J by 9 bases, and 12 bases separated the two germline ends.

This clone was observed once. This chain connects TRBV5-1 to TRBJ2-7, with D possibly being TRBD1 or TRBD2 (5 bases each). The CDR3 consists of 16 residues. Deletions cut 2 bases from V and 0 bases from J, with 15 bases between. CDR1 SGHRS and CDR2 YFSETQ come from the germline V gene. CDR3 coding DNA: TGCGCCAGCAGCTTCCGGGACCAATCTCTCTCCTACGAGCAGTACTTC. Its translation is CASSFRDQSLSYEQYF.

This CDR3 reads CASSEVRVANTGELFF. The DNA for the CDR3 is TGTGCCAGCAGTGAAGTCAGGGTCGCGAACACCGGGGAGCTGTTTTTT. This chain connects TRBV2 to TRBJ2-2; TRBD1 is a possible D gene (5 bases). CDR1 SNHLY and CDR2 FYNNEI come from the germline V gene. This CDR3 is built from 16 residues. Deletions cut 1 base from V and 0 bases from J, with 9 bases between.

This clone is a singleton in its sample. The rearrangement links TRBV5-4 to TRBJ1-1; D call uncertain. The CDR3 is 12 residues long. V lost 8 bases, J lost 1 base, and 9 bases lay in between. Germline V gene data show CDR1 as SGHNT and CDR2 as YYREEE (reference sequence). CDR3 coding DNA: TGTGCCAGTGGTTCATCGAACACTGAAGCTTTCTTT. Amino acid sequence: CASGSSNTEAFF.

This chain joins TRBV7-3 and TRBJ2-1; 8 bases are a match to TRBD1. This CDR3 has 14 amino acids. Trimming took 0 bases from V and 6 from J; bases not matched to a gene: 1. Germline assignment: CDR1 SGHTA and CDR2 FQGTGA. DNA of the CDR3: TGTGCCAGCAGCTTAACGACAGGGGTCAATGAGCAGTTCTTC. Amino acids: CASSLTTGVNEQFF.

The genes are TRBV5-1 and TRBJ1-1; D gene unclear. This CDR3 is 12 amino acids long. V lost 3 bases and J 5 bases, leaving 8 bases between the germline ends. CDR1 SGHRS and CDR2 YFSETQ come from the germline V gene. CDR3 nucleotides: TGCGCCAGCAGCTCTACCGTAACTGAAGCTTTCTTT. Translation gives CASSSTVTEAFF. Variable domain in full (rest from reference TRBV5-1 and TRBJ1-1): KAGVTQTPRYLIKTRGQQVTLSCSPISGHRSVSWYQQTPGQGLQFLFEYFSETQRNKGNFPGRFSGRQFSNSRSEMNVSTLELGDSALYLCASSSTVTEAFFGQGTRLTVV.

J is TRBJ2-3 and V is TRBV18; 8 nucleotides line up with TRBD2. The CDR3 is 18 residues long. Losses at the gene ends were 3 bases for V and 0 bases for J; bases not matched to a gene: 11. In germline, CDR1 is KGHSH, CDR2 LQKENI. In nucleotides, the CDR3 is TGTGCCAGCTCACCCCGGTTAGCGGGAAAAACTAGCACAGATACGCAGTATTTT. This encodes CASSPRLAGKTSTDTQYF.

This sequence joins TRBV15 and TRBJ2-1; D gene ambiguous. V lost 5 bases, J lost 3 bases, and 5 bases lay in between. From germline, CDR1 is LNHNV and CDR2 YYDKDF (reference sequence). This CDR3 has 12 amino acids. In DNA, the CDR3 is TGTGCCACCAGCGGCGGCTACAATGAGCAGTTCTTC. Protein sequence: CATSGGYNEQFF.

This sequence joins TRBV5-1 and TRBJ2-2; 7 nucleotides match TRBD2. V was pared by 3 bases and J by 6 bases, with 5 bases of the junction left unmatched. CDR1 SGHRS and CDR2 YFSETQ come from the germline V gene. This CDR3 region has 14 residues. The DNA for the CDR3 is TGCGCCAGCAGCTCAACTAGCGACGCCGGGGAGCTGTTTTTT. Translating it yields CASSSTSDAGELFF.

The rearrangement uses TRBV7-9 and TRBJ1-2; TRBD1 is a possible D gene (5 bases). Germline CDR1 and CDR2: SEHNR and FQNEAQ (reference sequence). The ends were cut back, 1 base at V and 8 bases at J, with 17 bases in the middle. This CDR3 spans 15 amino acids. DNA of the CDR3: TGTGCCAGCAGCTTAGAGTTGAGGGGAAGTGGGGGCTACACCTTC. This translates into CASSLELRGSGGYTF.

The gene calls are TRBV7-2 and TRBJ2-3; D remains ambiguous. Trimming took 5 bases from V and 2 from J, leaving 5 bases between them. Looked up from germline, CDR1 is SGHTA and CDR2 is FQGNSA. The CDR3 loop spans 12 amino acids. The CDR3 coding sequence is TGTGCCAGCAGCCCAACCACAGATACGCAGTATTTT. Translating it yields CASSPTTDTQYF. Drawing the rest from reference TRBV7-2 and TRBJ2-3, the complete variable domain is GAGVSQSPSNKVTEKGKDVELRCDPISGHTALYWYRQSLGQGLEFLIYFQGNSAPDKSGLPSDRFSAERTGGSVSTLTIQRTQQEDSAVYLCASSPTTDTQYFGPGTRLTVL.

The V and J genes are TRBV7-3 and TRBJ2-3; D is undetermined. V was shortened by 1 base and J by 2 bases, with 4 bases between the two germline ends. This CDR3 is built from 13 residues. Germline V gene sequence: CDR1 SGHTA, CDR2 FQGTGA. The CDR3 here is CASSLNPTDTQYF. The DNA for the CDR3 is TGTGCCAGCAGCTTAAATCCCACAGATACGCAGTATTTT. Using reference TRBV7-3 and TRBJ2-3 for the parts outside the CDR3, the full variable domain is GAGVSQTPSNKVTEKGKYVELRCDPISGHTALYWYRQSLGQGPEFLIYFQGTGAADDSGLPNDRFFAVRPEGSVSTLKIQRTERGDSAVYLCASSLNPTDTQYFGPGTRLTVL.

In its sample, this clone was seen a few times. The chain recombines TRBV6-5 with TRBJ1-2; 7 positions match TRBD1. Germline trimming cut 7 bases from V and 2 bases from J; bases unmatched to any gene: 10. The CDR3 sequence is 15 residues long. CDR1 and CDR2 from the germline V gene are MNHEY and SVGAGI. CDR3 coding DNA: TGTGCCAGCACCCCTACGACAGGGCCCAACTATGGCTACACCTTC. It is translated as CASTPTTGPNYGYTF.

V is TRBV9 and J is TRBJ2-3; 9 bases match TRBD1. This CDR3 has 16 amino acids. Trimming took 0 bases from V and 0 from J; bases not matched to a gene: 2. The germline V gene has CDR1 SGDLS and CDR2 YYNGEE. This CDR3 is CASSVADRGSTDTQYF. CDR3 sequence (DNA): TGTGCCAGCAGCGTAGCGGACAGGGGAAGCACAGATACGCAGTATTTT.

The chain links TRBV11-2 to TRBJ2-2; D is undetermined. Germline V CDR1 and CDR2: SGHAT, FQNNGV. Trimming pared 1 base from V and 4 bases from J, leaving 7 bases between. The CDR3 has 14 amino acids. The CDR3 loop is CASSLGMSTGELFF. In DNA form, the CDR3 reads TGTGCCAGCAGCTTAGGGATGTCCACCGGGGAGCTGTTTTTT.

The rearrangement joins TRBV5-1 to TRBJ2-7, with TRBD2 as a possible D gene (6 bases). The V and J ends lost 0 bases and 0 bases respectively, with 10 bases between them. Germline CDR1 is SGHRS and CDR2 is YFSETQ. The CDR3 consists of 15 residues. CDR3 sequence reads: CASSLGLAPSYEQYF. CDR3 DNA sequence: TGCGCCAGCAGCTTGGGGCTAGCGCCCTCCTACGAGCAGTACTTC.